Presented here are 23 T cell receptor beta chains from one specimen sequenced in a study of post-analysis software for immune sequencing data. Every TCR beta cDNA library bore unique molecular identifiers. TCRdb reanalysed the PCR reads using MiXCR and keeps one entry per CDR3 protein. The sample yields around 440,000 distinct CDR3 sequences, roughly 46% seen once. These receptors have no known antigen. Study findings and constraints: There were roughly 5 TRBV segments more frequent in patients than controls, and TRBV5-6, TRBV5-1 and TRBV20-1 were among them.

Sequenced sample: blood. Receptor source: a girl aged 5 to 17 with multiple sclerosis.

The table lists this clonotype with a few counts. V gene TRBV28 combines with J gene TRBJ2-3; maybe TRBD2 (7 bases). The CDR3 runs to 15 residues. V shed 5 bases and J shed 5 bases, with 17 bases lying between them. Germline CDR1 is MDHEN and CDR2 is SYDVKM. CDR3 region: CASSPGGLLGDTQYF. CDR3 DNA sequence: TGTGCCAGCAGTCCCGGGGGGCTTCTTGGAGATACGCAGTATTTT.

In its sample, this clonotype was seen a few times. The V gene is TRBV7-2, the J gene TRBJ2-3; perhaps D is TRBD1 or TRBD2 (5 bases each). This CDR3 comprises 16 residues. Germline V CDR1 and CDR2: SGHTA, FQGNSA. V was clipped by 5 bases and J by 2 bases, with 17 bases between them. The DNA for the CDR3 is TGTGCCAGCAGCCCATGGGACCGACCGACCACAGATACGCAGTATTTT. Encoded protein: CASSPWDRPTTDTQYF.

The chain joins TRBV5-1 to TRBJ1-1; D unresolved. Trimming removed 3 bases from V and 3 bases from J, with 9 bases in between. The length of the CDR3 is 13 residues. Germline V gene sequence: CDR1 SGHRS, CDR2 YFSETQ. The DNA of the CDR3 is TGCGCCAGCAGCTCTGGTTGGGACACTGAAGCTTTCTTT. Protein: CASSSGWDTEAFF.

A few counts support this clonotype. V is TRBV5-1 and J is TRBJ2-1; 9 bases fit TRBD2. The CDR3 runs to 17 residues. From germline, CDR1 is SGHRS and CDR2 YFSETQ. Unmatched junction bases numbered 13, after V lost 5 bases and J lost 4 bases. CDR3 sequence reads: CASREPSSGASYNEQFF. CDR3 in DNA: TGCGCCAGCAGGGAACCCTCTAGCGGGGCATCTTACAATGAGCAGTTCTTC.

The chain joins TRBV15 to TRBJ2-5; 8 bases fit TRBD2. This CDR3 region has 16 residues. CDR1 is LNHNV, CDR2 YYDKDF, per germline (reference sequence). V trimming: 0 bases; J trimming: 4 bases; junction bases outside the gene matches: 7. CDR3 DNA sequence: TGTGCCACCAGCAGAGATCTCAGTCTAGCGGGAGAGACCCAGTACTTC. Translation gives CATSRDLSLAGETQYF.

The chain joins TRBV29-1 to TRBJ2-6; 10 bases align to TRBD1. J was trimmed by 4 bases and V by 6 bases; bases with no gene match: 3. The V gene's germline CDR1 is SQVTM and CDR2 ANQGSEA. This CDR3 spans 14 amino acids. CDR3 region: CSVTGGQGANVLTF. Here the CDR3 DNA reads TGCAGCGTGACAGGGGGCCAGGGGGCCAACGTCCTGACTTTC.

This clonotype was detected only a few times. CDR3 sequence: CASSSGQVRREQYF. CDR3 coding DNA: TGTGCCAGCAGCTCCGGGCAGGTTAGGCGCGAGCAGTACTTC. V usage is TRBV7-2 and J usage is TRBJ2-5; D not resolved. The end of the DNA fits TRBJ2-7 better, so the J call may be wrong. There are 14 residues in the CDR3. Germline CDR1 and CDR2: SGHTA and FQGNSA.

This clonotype has a handful of counts. V and J are TRBV7-2 and TRBJ2-5, with a tentative D call TRBD1 (6 bases). V lost 4 bases, J lost 4 bases, and 16 bases lay in between. The CDR3 consists of 15 residues. Germline loops: CDR1 SGHTA, CDR2 FQGNSA. Here the CDR3 DNA reads TGTGCCAGCAGCTCGGACAGTCATCTTCCAGAGACCCAGTACTTC. Its protein product is CASSSDSHLPETQYF.

This chain connects TRBV10-3 to TRBJ1-1; unclear D gene. The CDR3 spans 12 residues. V lost 3 bases and J lost 1, with 3 bases in between. Germline V lookup: CDR1 ENHRY, CDR2 SYGVKD. CDR3 region: CAISEPNTEAFF. CDR3 DNA: TGTGCCATCAGTGAACCGAACACTGAAGCTTTCTTT.

This clonotype showed up just a few times. This sequence joins TRBV15 and TRBJ2-3, with unresolved D. The germline V gene has CDR1 LNHNV and CDR2 YYDKDF (reference sequence). V shed 0 bases and J shed 0 bases, with 7 bases lying between them. The CDR3 length is 15 residues. DNA for the CDR3: TGTGCCACCAGCAGAGACCAGGAGAGCACAGATACGCAGTATTTT. This translates into CATSRDQESTDTQYF.

This clonotype was detected a few times. The chain has TRBV7-9 and TRBJ2-7; 8 bases line up with TRBD1. This CDR3 is built from 16 residues. Germline CDR1 and CDR2: SEHNR and FQNEAQ (reference sequence). V shed 5 bases and J 2 bases; nucleotides not matched to a gene: 11. CDR3 DNA sequence: TGTGCCAGCAGCCCACCCTTCGGGACAGGTCCCTACGAGCAGTACTTC. This translates into CASSPPFGTGPYEQYF.

This clonotype has more than one count but fewer than ten. The genes are TRBV29-1 and TRBJ1-1; no firm D call. Germline assignment: CDR1 SQVTM and CDR2 ANQGSEA. The CDR3 length is 12 residues. Trimming took 5 bases from V and 10 from J, leaving 17 bases between them. The CDR3 reads CSVRGLRALAFF. Written as DNA, the CDR3 is TGCAGCGTTCGAGGACTGAGGGCCCTAGCTTTCTTT.

For this clonotype: At one boundary the junction diverges from the germline segment, which might be a read error. The chain employs TRBV7-3 and TRBJ2-1, with TRBD2 identical over 13 bases. CDR3 length: 16 amino acids. Germline V gives CDR1 SGHTA, CDR2 FQGTGA. The CDR3 sequence: CANSLGLAGEYNEQFF. The CDR3 DNA reads TGTGCCAACAGCTTAGGACTAGCGGGAGAATACAATGAGCAGTTCTTC.

The chain employs TRBV20-1 and TRBJ1-1; D gene uncertain. Trimming removed 0 bases from V and 10 bases from J, with 15 bases in between. Per the germline V gene, CDR1 is DFQATT and CDR2 is SNEGSKA (reference sequence). The CDR3 loop spans 13 amino acids. CDR3 sequence (DNA): TGCAGTGCTAGAGACCTGAAGAGTGTTACAGCTTTCTTT. Its protein product is CSARDLKSVTAFF.

The V and J genes are TRBV15 and TRBJ2-5; 8 nucleotides line up with TRBD1. The germline V gene has CDR1 LNHNV and CDR2 YYDKDF (reference sequence). With 0 bases clipped from V and 5 bases from J, the junction kept 8 bases outside the gene matches. CDR3 length: 16 amino acids. CDR3 loop: CATSRDPPGDRETQYF. The CDR3 DNA sequence: TGTGCCACCAGCAGAGATCCCCCAGGGGACAGGGAGACCCAGTACTTC.

The CDR3 protein is CASTIRQGAGGYTF. The DNA for the CDR3 is TGTGCCAGCACCATCAGGCAGGGGGCCGGTGGCTACACCTTC. The genes are TRBV28 and TRBJ1-2; TRBD1 matches at 8 bases. From germline, CDR1 is MDHEN and CDR2 SYDVKM. The CDR3 totals 14 residues. V lost 7 bases, J lost 7 bases, and 11 bases stayed unmatched.

This clonotype appeared a few times. V and J are TRBV4-1 and TRBJ2-1, with D possibly TRBD1 on 6 matching bases. Looked up from germline, CDR1 is MGHRA and CDR2 is YSYEKL. The V end lost 3 bases, the J end lost 6 bases, and 15 bases lay between the germline ends. This CDR3 spans 15 amino acids. The CDR3: CASSQGHQQINEQFF. DNA of the CDR3: TGCGCCAGCAGCCAGGGACATCAACAAATCAATGAGCAGTTCTTC.

This clonotype was seen at least ten times. The chain links TRBV29-1 to TRBJ2-7, with D hard to call. With 6 bases removed from V and 6 bases from J, the gap between germline ends came to 27 bases. Germline loops: CDR1 SQVTM, CDR2 ANQGSEA. There are 16 residues in the CDR3. The CDR3 reads CSVVVRFGRLVGEQYF. In DNA, the CDR3 is TGCAGCGTCGTCGTGCGGTTCGGAAGGCTCGTAGGCGAGCAGTACTTC.

CDR3 residues: CSARSGGGTDTQYF. The CDR3 nucleotides are TGCAGTGCTAGAAGCGGGGGAGGCACAGATACGCAGTATTTT. The rearrangement joins TRBV20-1 to TRBJ2-3, with 8 bases lining up with TRBD2. Germline CDR1 and CDR2: DFQATT and SNEGSKA (reference sequence). Losses at the gene ends were 2 bases for V and 1 base for J; bases not matched to a gene: 2. The CDR3 contains 14 residues.

This chain uses TRBV27 with TRBJ2-1, with D maybe TRBD1 (6 bases). V lost 4 bases, J lost 2 bases, and 12 bases lay in between. The CDR3 length is 15 residues. CDR1 MNHEY and CDR2 SMNVEV come from the germline V gene (reference sequence). The CDR3 reads CASSSRGTTYNEQFF. The CDR3 bases are TGTGCCAGCAGTTCTAGGGGGACAACCTACAATGAGCAGTTCTTC.

This chain joins TRBV3-1 and TRBJ1-1; no definite D call. The CDR3 consists of 15 residues. Trimming shortened V by 0 bases and J by 3 bases, and 11 bases separated the two germline ends. In germline, CDR1 is LGHDT, CDR2 YNNKEL (reference sequence). The CDR3 protein is CASSQDLGMDTEAFF. The CDR3 bases are TGTGCCAGCAGCCAAGATCTGGGAATGGACACTGAAGCTTTCTTT.

Points on this clonotype: The junction and the germline gene differ at one end; a read error may be behind it. The chain recombines TRBV29-1 with TRBJ2-7; possibly TRBD2 for D (5 bases). The CDR3 sequence is 14 residues long. Per germline, CDR1 SQVTM and CDR2 ANQGSEA. DNA of the CDR3: TGCAGCGTTGAAGAAGAAGGGAGCTCCTACAAGCAGTACTTC. It translates to CSVEEEGSSYKQYF.

The chain carries TRBV28 and TRBJ1-1; no firm D call. The CDR3 runs 13 residues. CDR1 and CDR2 (germline): MDHEN, SYDVKM. V was clipped by 7 bases and J by 1 base, with 10 bases between them. CDR3 in DNA: TGTGCCAGCACCGACACTGAGAACACTGAAGCTTTCTTT. Translation: CASTDTENTEAFF. Drawing the rest from reference TRBV28 and TRBJ1-1, the complete variable domain is DVKVTQSSRYLVKRTGEKVFLECVQDMDHENMFWYRQDPGLGLRLIYFSYDVKMKEKGDIPEGYSVSREKKERFSLILESASTNQTSMYLCASTDTENTEAFFGQGTRLTVV.